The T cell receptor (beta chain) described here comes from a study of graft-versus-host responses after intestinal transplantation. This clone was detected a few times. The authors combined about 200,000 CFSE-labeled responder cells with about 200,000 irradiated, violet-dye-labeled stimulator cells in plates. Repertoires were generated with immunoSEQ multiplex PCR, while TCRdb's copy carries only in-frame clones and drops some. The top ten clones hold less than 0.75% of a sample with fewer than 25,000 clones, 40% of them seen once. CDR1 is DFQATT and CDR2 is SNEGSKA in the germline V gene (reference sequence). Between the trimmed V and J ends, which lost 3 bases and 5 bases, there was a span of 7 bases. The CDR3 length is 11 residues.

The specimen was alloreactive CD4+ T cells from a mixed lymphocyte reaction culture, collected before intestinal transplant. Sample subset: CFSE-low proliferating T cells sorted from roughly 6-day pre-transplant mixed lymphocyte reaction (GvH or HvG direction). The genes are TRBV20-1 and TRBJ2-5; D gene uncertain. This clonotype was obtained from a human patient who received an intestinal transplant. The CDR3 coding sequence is TGCAGTGCTAGCACCCGGGAGACCCAGTACTTC. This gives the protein CSASTRETQYF.